What follows describes a single TCR beta chain. What it recognizes is unknown. The entry originates in a study of T cell responses to AZD1222 COVID-19 vaccine. Study-wide context: The study pooled second doses at about 4 or about 12 weeks.

Regarding the study as a whole: Targeting of unmutated variant regions was reportedly seen in nearly half of spike-specific TCRs.

This CDR3 comprises 14 residues. Germline CDR1 and CDR2: WSHSY and SAAADI. V lost 2 bases and J 0 bases, leaving 7 bases between the germline ends. The table came from immunoSEQ multiplex PCR; TCRdb's copy has only in-frame clones and leaves some out. Of roughly 180,000 clones in the sample, about 90% were seen once. Source: peripheral blood, taken on day 0 of AZD1222 vaccination. The TCR sequence derives from an adult in good health. V gene TRBV10-2 combines with J gene TRBJ2-5, with a tentative D call TRBD1 (6 bases). The CDR3 DNA follows: TGCGCCAGCAGTGAGGGACAGCACCAAGAGACCCAGTACTTC. It translates to CASSEGQHQETQYF.